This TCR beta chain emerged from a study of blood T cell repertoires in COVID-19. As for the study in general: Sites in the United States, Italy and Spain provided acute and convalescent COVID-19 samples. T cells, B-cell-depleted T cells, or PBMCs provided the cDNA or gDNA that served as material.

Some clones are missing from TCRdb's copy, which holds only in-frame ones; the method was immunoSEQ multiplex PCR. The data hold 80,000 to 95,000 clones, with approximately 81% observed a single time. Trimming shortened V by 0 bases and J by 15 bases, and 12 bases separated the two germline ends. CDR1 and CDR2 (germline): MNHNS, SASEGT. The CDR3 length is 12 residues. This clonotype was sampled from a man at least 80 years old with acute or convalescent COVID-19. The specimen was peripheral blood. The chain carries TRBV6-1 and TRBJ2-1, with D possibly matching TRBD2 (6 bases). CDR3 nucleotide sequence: TGTGCCAGCAGTGAAGCGGCGGGATCTGGGTTCTTC. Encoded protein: CASSEAAGSGFF.